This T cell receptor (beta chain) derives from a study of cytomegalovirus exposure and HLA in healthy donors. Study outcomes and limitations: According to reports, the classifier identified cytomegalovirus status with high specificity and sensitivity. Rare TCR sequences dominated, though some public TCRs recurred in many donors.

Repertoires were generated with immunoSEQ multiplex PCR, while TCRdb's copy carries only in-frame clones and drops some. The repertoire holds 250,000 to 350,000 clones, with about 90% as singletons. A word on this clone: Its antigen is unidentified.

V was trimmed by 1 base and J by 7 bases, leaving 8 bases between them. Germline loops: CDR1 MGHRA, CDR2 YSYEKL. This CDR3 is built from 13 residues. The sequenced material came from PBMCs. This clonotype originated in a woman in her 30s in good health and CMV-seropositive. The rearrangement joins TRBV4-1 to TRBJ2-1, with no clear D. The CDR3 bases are TGCGCCAGCAGCCAAGTTCTGGCGAATGAGCAGTTCTTC. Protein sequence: CASSQVLANEQFF.